This is a list of T cell receptor beta chains from one sample in a study of T cells in Graves' hyperthyroidism and ophthalmopathy. MiXCR, run by TCRdb on the multiplex PCR reads, gives a single entry per CDR3 protein. The sample shows more than 300,000 distinct CDR3 sequences, around 20% of them seen only once. Material: blood. The source is a man aged 18 to 30 with Graves' ophthalmopathy. The CDR3 runs from the conserved cysteine through the conserved F or W. A D gene is named only where the DNA matches it firmly. Where a row states a size, it is once, few, many or the class of an expanded clone; other rows omit it.

TRBJ1-5,many,TRBV2,.,CASRGGIWGQPQHF,TGTGCCAGCAGGGGGGGTATCTGGGGGCAGCCCCAGCATTTT
TRBJ1-5,few,TRBV3-1,.,CASSQDGLSNQPQHF,TGTGCCAGCAGCCAAGACGGACTCAGCAATCAGCCCCAGCATTTT
TRBJ2-3,few,TRBV27,TRBD1,CASSHYDRGFILNTQYF,TGTGCCAGCAGCCACTATGACAGGGGGTTTATCCTAAATACGCAGTATTTT
TRBJ2-7,many,TRBV28,.,CASSTGDEQYF,TGTGCCAGCAGTACGGGGGACGAGCAGTACTTC
TRBJ2-1,few,TRBV6-1,.,CASSVPPGTNEQFF,TGTGCCAGCAGTGTTCCCCCGGGAACCAATGAGCAGTTCTTC
TRBJ2-7,many,TRBV2,.,CASLAGGNYEQYF,TGTGCCAGCCTGGCAGGTGGGAATTACGAGCAGTACTTC
TRBJ1-6,few,TRBV5-5,.,CASSLWLTGIDDSPLHF,TGTGCCAGCAGCTTATGGCTGACGGGAATTGATGATTCACCCCTCCACTTT
TRBJ2-7,once,TRBV12-3/TRBV12-4,TRBD1,CASSSERGLDEQYF,TGTGCCAGCAGTTCGGAGAGGGGGCTCGACGAGCAGTACTTC
TRBJ2-2,.,TRBV7-6,TRBD1,CASSPPQGAAGELFF,TGTGCCAGCAGCCCGCCACAGGGGGCGGCCGGGGAGCTGTTTTTT
TRBJ2-3,many,TRBV28,.,CASSFPFSRAVDTQYF,TGTGCCAGCAGTTTCCCGTTCTCCCGGGCGGTAGATACGCAGTATTTT
TRBJ2-7,many,TRBV6-1,TRBD1,CASSEPGTGSYEQYF,TGTGCCAGCAGTGAACCCGGGACAGGGAGCTACGAGCAGTACTTC
TRBJ2-1,few,TRBV24-1,.,CATSDPRQEQFF,TGTGCCACCAGTGATCCCCGACAGGAGCAGTTCTTC
TRBJ2-3,.,TRBV4-1,TRBD2,CASSLRTSGGRDTQYF,TGCGCCAGCAGCCTTCGGACTAGCGGGGGGCGGGATACGCAGTATTTT
TRBJ2-7,.,TRBV4-2,TRBD1,CASSSGTGVYEQYF,TGTGCCAGCAGCTCCGGGACAGGGGTCTACGAGCAGTACTTC
TRBJ1-1,many,TRBV28,.,CASSPDSLNTEAFF,TGTGCCAGCAGTCCGGACAGTTTGAACACTGAAGCTTTCTTT
TRBJ1-2,few,TRBV29-1,TRBD1,CSATGGFYGYTF,TGCAGCGCTACAGGGGGCTTCTATGGCTACACCTTC
TRBJ1-1,.,TRBV28,.,CASRSGALRTTEAFF,TGTGCCAGCAGGAGCGGGGCCTTAAGAACCACTGAAGCTTTCTTT
TRBJ1-3,few,TRBV28,.,CASSFLGITTGNTIYF,TGTGCCAGCAGTTTCCTAGGGATTACTACTGGAAACACCATATATTTT
TRBJ2-7,few,TRBV19,.,CASSNLVGSDSYEQYF,TGTGCCAGTAGTAACTTAGTCGGGAGTGACTCCTACGAGCAGTACTTC
TRBJ2-1,many,TRBV7-8,.,CASRYSNNEQFF,TGTGCCAGCAGGTATAGTAACAATGAGCAGTTCTTC
TRBJ2-1,few,TRBV6-1,TRBD2,CASRLRSLAGGWDEQFF,TGTGCCAGCAGACTTAGGTCTCTAGCGGGGGGGTGGGATGAGCAGTTCTTC
TRBJ1-2,few,TRBV27,TRBD1,CASSTHIYGTGDGYTF,TGTGCCAGCAGTACGCACATTTACGGGACAGGGGATGGCTACACCTTC
TRBJ1-1,many,TRBV12-3/TRBV12-4,.,CASEEDYNTEAFF,TGTGCCAGTGAGGAGGACTACAACACTGAAGCTTTCTTT
TRBJ2-7,many,TRBV7-2,.,CASSSITIPQYF,TGTGCCAGCAGCTCTATAACCATCCCGCAGTACTTC
TRBJ2-7,few,TRBV18,.,CASSPRTGTTEQYF,TGTGCCAGCTCCCCCAGGACAGGGACTACGGAGCAGTACTTC